These 12 T cell receptor beta chains share one sample of origin, sequenced in a study of T cells after yellow fever vaccination. TCRdb fed the 5' RACE reads into MiXCR, producing one record per CDR3 protein. The sample contains over 150,000 distinct CDR3 sequences, approximately 6% of which appear only once. The starting material was CD4+ T cells sorted from PBMCs, obtained on the day of the first yellow fever vaccination. Source of these receptors: a man between 18 and 35 years old who received the YFV17D yellow fever vaccine.

The V call is TRBV5-1, the J call TRBJ2-7; 12 bases agree with TRBD2. The CDR3 runs to 16 residues. The germline V gene encodes CDR1 SGHRS and CDR2 YFSETQ. The V gene end was trimmed by 3 bases and the J gene end by 3 bases; junction bases not matched to a gene: 7. This CDR3 reads CASSSGLAGQDYEQYF. CDR3 in DNA: TGCGCCAGCAGCTCCGGACTAGCGGGGCAAGACTACGAGCAGTACTTC.

This clonotype came up many times. This rearrangement joins TRBV18 to TRBJ2-7, with D perhaps matching TRBD2 (5 bases). The germline V gene has CDR1 KGHSH and CDR2 LQKENI. The CDR3 contains 11 residues. V lost 3 bases to trimming and J lost 7 bases, with 7 bases between them. CDR3 sequence: CASSPPGEQYF. The CDR3 DNA is TGTGCCAGCTCACCCCCGGGGGAGCAGTACTTC.

This clonotype was observed at least ten times. The V and J genes are TRBV3-1 and TRBJ2-3; D not certain. The germline V gene encodes CDR1 LGHDT and CDR2 YNNKEL (reference sequence). V lost 1 base to trimming and J lost 10 bases, with 9 bases between them. This CDR3 has 12 residues. For the CDR3, the DNA is TGTGCCAGCAGCCAAGCTAAGGTTTCGCAGTATTTT. Its translation is CASSQAKVSQYF.

This clonotype has at least ten counts. The chain is built from TRBV7-2 and TRBJ1-2, with TRBD1 matching 9 bases. This CDR3 has 15 residues. After removal of 3 bases from V and 5 bases from J, the junction contained 7 bases not matched to a gene. The germline V gene has CDR1 SGHTA and CDR2 FQGNSA. Here the CDR3 DNA reads TGTGCCAGCAGCTTTCAACAGGGGGCCGTGTATGGCTACACCTTC. Amino acids: CASSFQQGAVYGYTF.

This clonotype was observed at least ten times. V gene TRBV10-2 combines with J gene TRBJ2-3; D possibly corresponds to TRBD1 (5 bases). CDR1 and CDR2 from the germline V gene are WSHSY and SAAADI. The CDR3 has 13 residues. The V gene lost 11 bases and the J gene lost 1 base, with 13 bases spanning the gap. The CDR3 here is CAAQASGTDTQYF. CDR3 DNA: TGCGCCGCACAGGCTAGTGGCACAGATACGCAGTATTTT.

The V and J genes are TRBV28 and TRBJ1-4; 8 nucleotides align to TRBD1. The germline gives CDR1 MDHEN, CDR2 SYDVKM. The ends lost 5 bases at V and 3 bases at J; junction bases unmatched: 14. The CDR3 contains 18 residues. The CDR3 sequence is CASSPWTGRASANEKLFF. Here the CDR3 DNA reads TGTGCCAGCAGTCCCTGGACAGGGAGGGCGTCGGCTAATGAAAAACTGTTTTTT.

This clonotype has more than one count but fewer than ten. The chain couples TRBV3-1 to TRBJ2-3; 11 positions agree with TRBD2. V was pared by 5 bases and J by 4 bases, with 14 bases of the junction left unmatched. The CDR3 consists of 18 residues. Germline loops: CDR1 LGHDT, CDR2 YNNKEL (reference sequence). The CDR3, as DNA: TGTGCCAGCAGCGCCTCACTAGCGGGGGTGGTGGGGGCAGATACGCAGTATTTT. Translation gives CASSASLAGVVGADTQYF.

The sample holds many counts of this clonotype. The chain links TRBV18 to TRBJ1-5; 8 bases are shared with TRBD1. This CDR3 has 14 amino acids. The J segment lost 6 bases and the V segment lost 3 bases, leaving 4 bases of the junction unmatched. Germline V gene data show CDR1 as KGHSH and CDR2 as LQKENI. The CDR3 reads CASSPGQGLQPQHF. For the CDR3, the DNA is TGTGCCAGCTCACCCGGACAGGGTCTTCAGCCCCAGCATTTT.

This clonotype was observed at least ten times. The V gene is TRBV5-6, the J gene TRBJ1-2, with 8 bases that match TRBD1. CDR3 length: 13 amino acids. Trimming took 3 bases from V and 9 from J; bases not matched to a gene: 7. Germline-derived CDR1 and CDR2 are SGHDT and YYEEEE. CDR3 DNA sequence: TGTGCCAGCAGCTCTGGCAGGGGGCGACGCTACACCTTC. Translated, it gives CASSSGRGRRYTF.

Many counts were recorded for this clonotype. The chain employs TRBV5-4 and TRBJ2-5; D perhaps matches TRBD2 (5 bases). Per germline, CDR1 SGHNT and CDR2 YYREEE (reference sequence). The CDR3 loop spans 13 amino acids. V lost 5 bases and J 4 bases, leaving 12 bases between the germline ends. CDR3 in DNA: TGTGCCAGCAGGTCCGCTAGCTCAGAGACCCAGTACTTC. Its protein is CASRSASSETQYF.

The chain is built from TRBV5-5 and TRBJ1-5; unclear D gene. With 0 bases removed from V and 5 bases from J, the gap between germline ends came to 6 bases. CDR1 is SGHKS, CDR2 YYEKEE, per germline (reference sequence). This CDR3 is built from 13 residues. This CDR3 is CASSLAEDQPQHF. The CDR3 DNA sequence: TGTGCCAGCAGCTTGGCAGAGGATCAGCCCCAGCATTTT.

At least ten counts were recorded for this clonotype. This CDR3 is CASSRNRGPGGEQYF. The CDR3 DNA is TGTGCCAGCAGCAGGAACAGGGGCCCGGGGGGCGAGCAGTACTTC. This chain joins TRBV7-2 and TRBJ2-7; TRBD1 or TRBD2 may be the D gene (7 bases each). This CDR3 spans 15 amino acids. The V end was cut by 5 bases, the J end by 6 bases, with 20 bases between. The V gene's germline CDR1 is SGHTA and CDR2 FQGNSA.